The rows below give T cell receptor beta chains drawn from one sample of a study of OX40 agonist ivuxolimab in advanced cancers. The protocol was immunoSEQ multiplex PCR, while the TCRdb copy is restricted to in-frame clones and leaves out a portion. The top ten hold 4.5% to 7.5% of the sample, which has roughly 76,000 clones, 90% to 95% seen once. The starting material was CD4+ or CD8+ T cells sorted from blood, obtained in a trial of the OX40 agonist ivuxolimab. All receptors come from an adult with an advanced solid tumor such as melanoma, head and neck, liver or kidney cancer. CDR3s include the opening cysteine and the closing phenylalanine or tryptophan. Fields, in order: CDR3 DNA, CDR3 protein, clone size, D gene, J gene, CDR3 length, V gene. The D gene is left open where the match is weak. Only part of the rows carry a size: once, few, many, or a class if the clone is expanded.

DNA: TGTGCCAGCATGCAGGGAGGGACTGAAGCTTTCTTT; CDR3: CASMQGGTEAFF; size: few; D: .; J: TRBJ1-1; length: 12; V: TRBV5-4
DNA: TGTGCCAGCAGCTTAGATAGATTTTACGAGCAGTACTTC; CDR3: CASSLDRFYEQYF; size: .; D: .; J: TRBJ2-7; length: 13; V: TRBV11-2
DNA: TGCGCCAGCAGCCAAGATTGGGCTAGCGGCGACAATGAGCAGTTCTTC; CDR3: CASSQDWASGDNEQFF; size: .; D: TRBD2; J: TRBJ2-1; length: 16; V: TRBV4-3
DNA: TGTGCCAGCAGCTCGACTTCCCGGGTCTACGGAAACACCATATATTTT; CDR3: CASSSTSRVYGNTIYF; size: .; D: .; J: TRBJ1-3; length: 16; V: TRBV5-6
DNA: TGTGCCAGCAGTTTAGAAAGCGGCGCTTACAATGAGCAGTTCTTC; CDR3: CASSLESGAYNEQFF; size: .; D: .; J: TRBJ2-1; length: 15; V: TRBV27
DNA: TGCGCCAGCAGCCCGGGACAGGGCTTGAACACTGAAGCTTTCTTT; CDR3: CASSPGQGLNTEAFF; size: .; D: TRBD1; J: TRBJ1-1; length: 15; V: TRBV5-1
DNA: TGTGCCAGTAGTATCTCTAGCGGCGGCTCCTACAATGAGCAGTTCTTC; CDR3: CASSISSGGSYNEQFF; size: .; D: TRBD2; J: TRBJ2-1; length: 16; V: TRBV19
DNA: TGTGCCAGCAGCGTAGGTGCGGGGGAAGGCACAGATACGCAGTATTTT; CDR3: CASSVGAGEGTDTQYF; size: .; D: TRBD2; J: TRBJ2-3; length: 16; V: TRBV9
DNA: TGTGCCAGCAGCTTTTACGGCAGTCCCCCCTCCTACGAGCAGTACTTC; CDR3: CASSFYGSPPSYEQYF; size: .; D: .; J: TRBJ2-7; length: 16; V: TRBV5-8
DNA: TGTGCCAGCAGTTCGGGACAGGGCGCAGATACGCAGTATTTT; CDR3: CASSSGQGADTQYF; size: .; D: TRBD1; J: TRBJ2-3; length: 14; V: TRBV27
DNA: TGTGCCAGTAGTATACGTACAGGGGGCCCTGAAGCTTTCTTT; CDR3: CASSIRTGGPEAFF; size: .; D: TRBD1; J: TRBJ1-1; length: 14; V: TRBV19
DNA: TGTGCCAGCAGAGAGGGGGTCCGAGGGATGGATGAGCAGTTCTTC; CDR3: CASREGVRGMDEQFF; size: .; D: .; J: TRBJ2-1; length: 15; V: TRBV5-4
DNA: TGTGCTAGTGGCCCACAGGACCGACATATCACAGATACGCAGTATTTT; CDR3: CASGPQDRHITDTQYF; size: .; D: .; J: TRBJ2-3; length: 16; V: TRBV12-5
DNA: TGTGCCAGTAGTATAGGGCTGGACGAGCAGTACTTC; CDR3: CASSIGLDEQYF; size: .; D: .; J: TRBJ2-7; length: 12; V: TRBV19
DNA: TGCAGCGTTGAAGATCTCCTAGCGGGGCCCCCCCCTCCCTTCTACAATGAGCAGTTCTTC; CDR3: CSVEDLLAGPPPPFYNEQFF; size: once; D: TRBD2; J: TRBJ2-1; length: 20; V: TRBV29-1
DNA: TGCGCCAGCAGCATAGGGACAGGGATTATGAACACTGAAGCTTTCTTT; CDR3: CASSIGTGIMNTEAFF; size: .; D: TRBD1; J: TRBJ1-1; length: 16; V: TRBV5-1
DNA: TGTGCCAGCACCACCCGGGTCGAGACTGAAGCTTTCTTT; CDR3: CASTTRVETEAFF; size: .; D: .; J: TRBJ1-1; length: 13; V: TRBV6-1
DNA: TGTGCCAGCAGCCCGGTGGAGGGGCAGGGGAAAATCTTC; CDR3: CASSPVEGQGKIF; size: .; D: .; J: TRBJ2-1; length: 13; V: TRBV5-6
DNA: TGCGCCAGCAGCCAAGGGGCGTACACGAACACTGAAGCTTTCTTT; CDR3: CASSQGAYTNTEAFF; size: .; D: .; J: TRBJ1-1; length: 15; V: TRBV4-3
DNA: TGTGCCAGCAGACACGACGGGTATAATTCACCCCTCCACTTT; CDR3: CASRHDGYNSPLHF; size: .; D: .; J: TRBJ1-6; length: 14; V: TRBV11-2
DNA: TGTGCCAGCAGCGCCGCATACGAGCAGTACTTC; CDR3: CASSAAYEQYF; size: .; D: .; J: TRBJ2-7; length: 11; V: TRBV13
DNA: TGCGCCAGCAGTGGGGCAGACGGGGACGAGCAGTACTTC; CDR3: CASSGADGDEQYF; size: .; D: .; J: TRBJ2-7; length: 13; V: TRBV4-3
DNA: TGTGCCAGCAGCTCCTGGGGACAGGAGGATAACTTAAGAAGGGGCACTGAAGCTTTCTTT; CDR3: CASSSWGQEDNLRRGTEAFF; size: .; D: TRBD1; J: TRBJ1-1; length: 20; V: TRBV7-6
DNA: TGTGCCAGCAGTTTCACAGGAGCTGGCTACGAGCAGTACTTC; CDR3: CASSFTGAGYEQYF; size: .; D: .; J: TRBJ2-7; length: 14; V: TRBV27
DNA: TGCGCCAGCAGCCAAGTGAAATCCGATGAGCAGTTCTTC; CDR3: CASSQVKSDEQFF; size: .; D: .; J: TRBJ2-1; length: 13; V: TRBV4-1
DNA: TGTGCCAGCAGAGACAGGGGGAGGGCCTACAATGAGCAGTTCTTC; CDR3: CASRDRGRAYNEQFF; size: .; D: TRBD1; J: TRBJ2-1; length: 15; V: TRBV27